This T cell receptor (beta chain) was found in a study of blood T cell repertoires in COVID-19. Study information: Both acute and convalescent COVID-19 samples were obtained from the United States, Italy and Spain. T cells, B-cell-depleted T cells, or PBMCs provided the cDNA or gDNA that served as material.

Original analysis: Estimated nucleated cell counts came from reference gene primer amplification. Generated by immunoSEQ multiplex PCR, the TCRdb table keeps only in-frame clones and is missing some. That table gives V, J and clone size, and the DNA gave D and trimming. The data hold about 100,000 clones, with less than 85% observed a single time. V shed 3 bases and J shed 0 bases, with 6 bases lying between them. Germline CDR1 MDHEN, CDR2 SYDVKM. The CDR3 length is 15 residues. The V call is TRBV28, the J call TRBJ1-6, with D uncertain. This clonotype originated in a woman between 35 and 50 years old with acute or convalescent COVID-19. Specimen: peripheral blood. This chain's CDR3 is CASSLVSSYNSPLHF. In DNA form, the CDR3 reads TGTGCCAGCAGTTTGGTGAGCTCCTATAATTCACCCCTCCACTTT.